Listed below are T cell receptor beta chains from one sample, sequenced in a study of shared clonotypes between healthy human individuals. Measured with immunoSEQ multiplex PCR; TCRdb has only the in-frame clones, and not every one. In the table there are over 1.4 million clones, 95% to 97% of which are singletons. Sequencing input: naive CD4+ T cells sorted from blood. Receptor source: a man aged 25-45 years in good health. Each CDR3 is given with its conserved first and last residue. D genes are given only for firm matches. A row's size may be missing; if present it is once, few, many or a size class.

J,size,D,V,DNA,CDR3
TRBJ2-3,NA,NA,TRBV5-1,TGCGCCAGCAGCTTGTCGAACCCCACAGATACGCAGTATTTT,CASSLSNPTDTQYF
TRBJ2-5,NA,NA,TRBV12-2,TGTGCAAGTCGCTTAGCGCTTTATCAAGGAGGGGACCAAGAGACCCAGTACTTC,CASRLALYQGGDQETQYF
TRBJ2-3,NA,TRBD2,TRBV18,TGTGCCAGCTCGCGACTAGCGGGGAGCACAGATACGCAGTATTTT,CASSRLAGSTDTQYF
TRBJ2-2,NA,TRBD1,TRBV7-9,TGTGCCAGCACCGCCCGGCAGGGGGTTACTTCGAACACCGGGGAGCTGTTTTTT,CASTARQGVTSNTGELFF
TRBJ2-7,once,TRBD2,TRBV9,TGTGCCAGCAACGCTCTGGGACTAGGAGACGAGCAGTACTTC,CASNALGLGDEQYF
TRBJ2-7,NA,NA,TRBV11-1,TGTGCCAGCAGCGCCTCGAAAGGAAGCTCCTACGAGCAGTACTTC,CASSASKGSSYEQYF
TRBJ2-2,once,NA,TRBV15,TGTGCCACCAGCAGAGTTTCGGCAGGGTCCCCCGGGGAGCTGTTTTTT,CATSRVSAGSPGELFF
TRBJ2-7,NA,NA,TRBV27,TGTGCCAGCAGTTCCGAGCCTCGGCAGTCCTACGAGCAGTACTTC,CASSSEPRQSYEQYF
TRBJ1-1,NA,TRBD1,TRBV29-1,TGCAGCTTTGACAGGGTTGGGAACACTGAAGCTTTCTTT,CSFDRVGNTEAFF
TRBJ2-7,NA,NA,TRBV30,TGTGCCTGGAGCGAAGGAGGGAAGCAGTACTTC,CAWSEGGKQYF
TRBJ1-2,NA,NA,TRBV7-2,TGTGCCAGCAGCTTACTATCGTATGGGGGCGCGAGTGGCTACACCTTC,CASSLLSYGGASGYTF
TRBJ2-7,NA,NA,TRBV5-1,TGCGCCAGTAGCAATAACTACGAGCAGTACTTC,CASSNNYEQYF
TRBJ2-3,NA,NA,TRBV5-1,TGCGCCAGCAGCCGTGAGGCTAACGGAGATACGCAGTATTTT,CASSREANGDTQYF
TRBJ2-2,NA,NA,TRBV18,TGTGCCAGCAGAGACCGGGACATACACACCGGGGAGCTGTTTTTT,CASRDRDIHTGELFF
TRBJ2-7,NA,NA,TRBV6-5,TGTGCCAGTTCTTTAGCGGCAACGGGTTACGAGCAGTACTTC,CASSLAATGYEQYF
TRBJ1-4,NA,NA,TRBV19,TGTGCCAGTAACCCCTCCATGAATAATGAAAAACTGTTTTTT,CASNPSMNNEKLFF
TRBJ2-5,NA,NA,TRBV7-8,TGTGCCAGCAGCTTCGGACTACAAGAGACCCAGTACTTC,CASSFGLQETQYF
TRBJ2-1,NA,NA,TRBV29-1,TGCAGCGTTGAAGGAGGCCAGGATACATACAATGAGCAGTTCTTC,CSVEGGQDTYNEQFF
TRBJ1-4,NA,TRBD1,TRBV28,TGTGCCAGCAGCGGGACAGGGGAAAAACTGTTTTTT,CASSGTGEKLFF
TRBJ2-2,few,NA,TRBV6-5,TGTGCCAGCAGTCCCACCACCGGGGAGCTGTTTTTT,CASSPTTGELFF
TRBJ1-2,NA,TRBD1,TRBV27,TGTGCCAGCAGTCGACAGGGGAGGGACTATGGCTACACCTTC,CASSRQGRDYGYTF
TRBJ1-3,NA,TRBD1,TRBV5-8,TGTGCCAGCAGCTTGGAAACAGGGGGCAGGGACACCATATATTTT,CASSLETGGRDTIYF
TRBJ2-3,NA,NA,TRBV25-1,TGTGCCAGCAGTGAGGGGTTGGGGGTACGGACAGATACGCAGTATTTT,CASSEGLGVRTDTQYF
TRBJ2-5,NA,NA,TRBV5-1,TGCGCCAGCAGCTTCCAGGACAGACAAGAGACCCAGTACTTC,CASSFQDRQETQYF
TRBJ2-7,NA,NA,TRBV19,TGTGCCAGTAGTATCGGCGAGCTGTACGAGCAGTACTTC,CASSIGELYEQYF
TRBJ2-7,NA,NA,TRBV7-2,TGTGCCAGCAGCTTAGACCCAGGTTCCTCCTACGAGCAGTACTTC,CASSLDPGSSYEQYF
TRBJ1-2,NA,NA,TRBV19,TGTGCCAGTAGTCGGGCAGGGGATGACTATGGCTACACCTTC,CASSRAGDDYGYTF
TRBJ1-5,NA,TRBD1,TRBV6-5,TGTGCCTCGAGGACAGGGGGGAGGGCTCAGCCCCAGCATTTT,CASRTGGRAQPQHF
TRBJ2-7,once,TRBD1,TRBV13,TGTGCCAGCAGCCCGGGGACAGGGGGATACGAGCAGTACTTC,CASSPGTGGYEQYF
TRBJ2-7,NA,TRBD1,TRBV11-3,TGTGCCAGCAGCGCCGGACAGGGTTCGTACGAGCAGTACTTC,CASSAGQGSYEQYF
TRBJ1-1,NA,NA,TRBV9,TGTGCCAGCAGCGTAGTTGGCCGTAGTACTGAAGCTTTCTTT,CASSVVGRSTEAFF
TRBJ2-1,NA,TRBD1,TRBV18,TGTGCCAGCTCACGGGACAGGATGAACAATGAGCAGTTCTTC,CASSRDRMNNEQFF
TRBJ2-2,NA,TRBD2,TRBV2,TGTGCCAGCAAGTGGGAGGGCCCTACCGGGGAGCTGTTTTTT,CASKWEGPTGELFF
TRBJ2-2,NA,NA,TRBV5-1,TGCGCCAGCAGCTTGGGATTGACCGGGGAGCTGTTTTTT,CASSLGLTGELFF
TRBJ2-7,NA,NA,TRBV7-2,TGTGCCAGCAGCCTAAACTCCTACGAGCAGTACTTC,CASSLNSYEQYF
TRBJ2-1,NA,TRBD2,TRBV11-2,TGTGCCAGCGGGGATAGCGGGTCCAATGAGCAGTTCTTC,CASGDSGSNEQFF
TRBJ2-1,NA,TRBD2,TRBV4-1,TGCGCCAGCAGCCAAGATGAGGTAGCGGGAGGCCTATACAATGAGCAGTTCTTC,CASSQDEVAGGLYNEQFF
TRBJ2-3,NA,NA,TRBV5-1,TGCGCCAGCAGCTTGGGGGACTCCTTGTTCGTGGATACGCAGTATTTT,CASSLGDSLFVDTQYF
TRBJ2-1,NA,TRBD1,TRBV6-4,TGTGCCATCGAATCCGGGACAGGGGATCCCAATGAGCAGTTCTTC,CAIESGTGDPNEQFF
TRBJ2-1,NA,TRBD2,TRBV5-4,TGTGCCAGCAGCAAGACTAGCGGGAGGAACAATGAGCAGTTCTTC,CASSKTSGRNNEQFF
TRBJ1-5,NA,TRBD1,TRBV6-4,TGTGCCAGCAGTGACTACAGGGGAGGCAATCAGCCCCAGCATTTT,CASSDYRGGNQPQHF
TRBJ2-5,NA,TRBD1,TRBV9,TGTGCCAGCGCCCGACAGCCAGGGGGAGAGACCCAGTACTTC,CASARQPGGETQYF
TRBJ2-7,NA,NA,TRBV5-6,TGTGCCAGCAGCGGTGGGACACCTTACGAGCAGTACTTC,CASSGGTPYEQYF
TRBJ2-1,NA,TRBD2,TRBV9,TGTGCCAGCAGCGTACAAGCGGGAGTCGGCGGTGAGCAGTTCTTC,CASSVQAGVGGEQFF
TRBJ1-4,NA,NA,TRBV28,TGTGCCAGCAGTGCCCCGTATGAACTGTTTTTT,CASSAPYELFF
TRBJ2-7,NA,NA,TRBV15,TGTGCCACCAGCAGAGATTGGCAGGCGTCTTACGAGCAGTACTTC,CATSRDWQASYEQYF
TRBJ1-6,NA,NA,TRBV7-2,TGTGCCAGCAGCTCGGACTCGACTAATTCACCCCTCCACTTT,CASSSDSTNSPLHF
TRBJ2-1,NA,NA,TRBV9,TGTGCCAGCAGCGTAGGACCCCTTCTAGCAAATGAGCAGTTCTTC,CASSVGPLLANEQFF
TRBJ2-5,NA,TRBD2,TRBV18,TGTGCCAGCTCACCACTACTAGCGGGAGAAGAGACCCAGTACTTC,CASSPLLAGEETQYF
TRBJ2-2,NA,TRBD2,TRBV7-7,TGTGCTAGCAGCCCCGGGACTACCACCGGGGAGCTGTTTTTT,CASSPGTTTGELFF
TRBJ2-5,NA,NA,TRBV7-2,TGTGCCAGCAGCTTACTGGGCACCAACCAAGAGACCCAGTACTTC,CASSLLGTNQETQYF
TRBJ2-1,NA,NA,TRBV19,TGTGCCAGTACAGTAGGGGTATCCTACAATGAGCAGTTCTTC,CASTVGVSYNEQFF
TRBJ1-1,NA,NA,TRBV18,TGTGCCAGCTCACCAATGGAGGGGATGGGGGAAGCTTTCTTT,CASSPMEGMGEAFF
TRBJ2-1,NA,NA,TRBV7-2,TGTGCCAGCAGCTTAGTTTTTTGGGAGAATGAGCAGTTCTTC,CASSLVFWENEQFF
TRBJ2-7,NA,TRBD2,TRBV9,TGTGCCAGCAGCGCCCTCACTAGCGGTACCGAGCAGTACTTC,CASSALTSGTEQYF
TRBJ2-2,NA,NA,TRBV28,TGTGCCAGCATCGAACAGGGCTGGGGCGGCACCGGGGAGCTGTTTTTT,CASIEQGWGGTGELFF
TRBJ2-7,NA,NA,TRBV18,TGTGCCAGCTCACCAGACTACGAGCAGTACTTC,CASSPDYEQYF